This TCR beta chain came from a study of CD8 T cells in Susac syndrome. Random hexamers primed reverse transcription of about 0.45 to 1 ug RNA. TCR beta CDR3 was amplified by immunoSEQ multiplex PCR. This amplification extended across 54 Vbeta and 13 Jbeta segments. TCRdb independently ran MiXCR on the immunoSEQ multiplex PCR reads; one entry per CDR3 protein. The table includes 90,000 to 150,000 distinct CDR3 sequences, more than 85% detected once. The V gene's germline CDR1 is SGHRS and CDR2 YFSETQ. Trimming cost V 7 bases and J 5 bases; bases outside gene matches: 5. The CDR3 is 13 residues long. A single count supports this clonotype. Sequencing targeted TCR beta in T cells from blood (CD8+ and CD4+).

The sequencing sample was made of CD4+ T cells from PBMCs. The rearrangement joins TRBV5-1 to TRBJ1-1, with 10 bases identical to TRBD1. This clonotype was sampled from a human donor with multiple sclerosis. The CDR3 sequence: CASGMGQGTEAFF. CDR3 sequence (DNA): TGCGCCAGCGGAATGGGACAGGGGACTGAAGCTTTCTTT. Filled out from reference TRBV5-1 and TRBJ1-1, the complete variable domain reads KAGVTQTPRYLIKTRGQQVTLSCSPISGHRSVSWYQQTPGQGLQFLFEYFSETQRNKGNFPGRFSGRQFSNSRSEMNVSTLELGDSALYLCASGMGQGTEAFFGQGTRLTVV.